The entry that follows covers one TCR beta chain sequence. Its antigen is undetermined. The sample comes from a study of CD8+ T cells in alopecia areata. Study observations and caveats: Normal scalp showed lower clonality than lesional scalp, especially alopecia totalis/universalis.

Trimming removed 1 base from V and 10 bases from J, with 17 bases in between. CDR1 and CDR2 (germline): SNHLY, FYNNEI. The CDR3 has 15 residues. Following RNA extraction, reverse transcription yielded cDNA that acted as the sequencing template. Some clones are missing from TCRdb's copy, which holds only in-frame ones; the method was immunoSEQ multiplex PCR. The table records 110,000 to 150,000 clones, roughly 60% of them present only once. The specimen was CD8+ T cells sorted from blood. The rearrangement links TRBV2 to TRBJ2-1; perhaps D is TRBD1 or TRBD2 (5 bases each). The sequence was collected from a human donor in good health. The CDR3 reads CASSEDEGEGREQFF. The CDR3 DNA sequence: TGTGCCAGCAGTGAAGACGAGGGAGAGGGGCGAGAGCAGTTCTTC.